A selection of T cell receptor beta chains follows, all from one sample in a study of T cells after yellow fever vaccination. TCRdb analysed the 5' RACE reads with MiXCR anew, one entry per CDR3 protein. The sample includes 80,000 to 100,000 distinct CDR3 sequences, over 8% of them seen just once. The sample was CD8+ T cells not binding an NS4B(214-222) dextramer, sorted from PBMCs, taken around 15 days after the first yellow fever vaccination. Receptors originate from a young man who received the YFV17D yellow fever vaccine. Both conserved end residues are part of each CDR3. Fields, in order: clone size, D gene, J gene, V gene, CDR3 protein, CDR3 DNA. The D gene is left open where the match is weak. The size field is filled for only some rows; it gives once, few, many or a size class.

many TRBD1 TRBJ1-2 TRBV4-1 CASSQYRGYGYTF TGCGCCAGCAGCCAATACAGGGGCTATGGCTACACCTTC
few . TRBJ2-7 TRBV6-1 CASSTRDAGIYEQYF TGTGCCAGCAGTACCCGGGACGCGGGAATCTACGAGCAGTACTTC
few . TRBJ2-3 TRBV24-1 CATSDLGSSTDTQYF TGTGCCACCAGTGATTTGGGTTCTAGCACAGATACGCAGTATTTT
. TRBD1 TRBJ2-3 TRBV5-6 CASSLGSGQWVADTQYF TGTGCCAGCAGCTTGGGCTCGGGACAGTGGGTCGCAGATACGCAGTATTTT
. TRBD2 TRBJ2-2 TRBV7-8 CASSPRTSRTGELFF TGTGCCAGCAGCCCCCGGACTAGCCGTACCGGGGAGCTGTTTTTT
many . TRBJ2-1 TRBV20-1 CSASGGPNEQFF TGCAGTGCTAGCGGGGGTCCCAATGAGCAGTTCTTC
few . TRBJ2-6 TRBV12-3/TRBV12-4 CASSFFRGSGANVLTF TGTGCCAGCAGTTTCTTTAGGGGGTCTGGGGCCAACGTCCTGACTTTC
. . TRBJ2-1 TRBV7-8 CASSLGGRGNEQFF TGTGCCAGCAGCTTAGGGGGGAGAGGCAATGAGCAGTTCTTC
. TRBD1 TRBJ1-2 TRBV4-1 CASSLETSGGDGYTF TGCGCCAGCAGCCTAGAAACCTCAGGGGGTGATGGCTACACCTTC
few TRBD2 TRBJ2-2 TRBV27 CASSLRPSGVGELFF TGTGCCAGCAGTTTACGCCCTAGCGGGGTCGGGGAGCTGTTTTTT
few . TRBJ1-5 TRBV10-3 CAISEGGNQPQHF TGTGCCATCAGTGAGGGAGGCAATCAGCCCCAGCATTTT
. . TRBJ1-1 TRBV3-1 CASSQEMRGDEAFF TGTGCCAGCAGCCAAGAGATGAGGGGGGATGAAGCTTTCTTT
few . TRBJ2-1 TRBV7-9 CASSPASGGSYNEQFF TGTGCCAGCAGCCCGGCCTCAGGGGGGTCCTACAATGAGCAGTTCTTC
many . TRBJ2-1 TRBV29-1 CSVANEQFF TGCAGCGTTGCTAATGAGCAGTTCTTC